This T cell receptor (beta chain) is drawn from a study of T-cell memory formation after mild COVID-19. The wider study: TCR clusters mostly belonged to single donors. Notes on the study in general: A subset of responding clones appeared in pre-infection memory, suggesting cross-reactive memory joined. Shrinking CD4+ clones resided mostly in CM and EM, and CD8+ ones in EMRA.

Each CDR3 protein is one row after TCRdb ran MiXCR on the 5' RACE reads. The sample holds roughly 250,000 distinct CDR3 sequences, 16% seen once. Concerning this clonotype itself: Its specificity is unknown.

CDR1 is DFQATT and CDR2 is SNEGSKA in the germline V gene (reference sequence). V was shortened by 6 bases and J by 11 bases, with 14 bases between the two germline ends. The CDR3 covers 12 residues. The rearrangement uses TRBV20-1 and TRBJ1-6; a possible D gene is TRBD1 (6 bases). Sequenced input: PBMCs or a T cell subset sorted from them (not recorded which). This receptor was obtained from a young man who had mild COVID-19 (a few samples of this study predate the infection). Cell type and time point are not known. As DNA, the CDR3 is TGCAGTGCCAGGGGTGATTGGGCACCCCTCCACTTT. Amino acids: CSARGDWAPLHF.